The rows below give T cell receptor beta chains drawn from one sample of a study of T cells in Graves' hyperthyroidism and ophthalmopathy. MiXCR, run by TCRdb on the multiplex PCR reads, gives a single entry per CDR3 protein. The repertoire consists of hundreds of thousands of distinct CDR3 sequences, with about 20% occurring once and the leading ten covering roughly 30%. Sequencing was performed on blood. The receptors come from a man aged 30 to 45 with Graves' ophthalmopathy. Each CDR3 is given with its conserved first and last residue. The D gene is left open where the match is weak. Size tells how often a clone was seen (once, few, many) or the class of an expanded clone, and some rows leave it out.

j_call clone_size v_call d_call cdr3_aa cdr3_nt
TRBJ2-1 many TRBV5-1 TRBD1 CASSLEAGGIEQFF TGCGCCAGCAGCTTGGAGGCAGGGGGCATTGAGCAGTTCTTC
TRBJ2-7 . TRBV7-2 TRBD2 CASSFSGSAYEQYF TGTGCCAGCAGCTTTAGCGGGAGCGCGTACGAGCAGTACTTC
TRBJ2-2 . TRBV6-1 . CASSPSGLTGELLF TGTGCCAGCAGTCCCTCAGGGCTCACCGGGGAGCTGTTGTTT
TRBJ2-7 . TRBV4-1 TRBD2 CASSQDTVGGRAQYF TGCGCCAGCAGCCAAGATACGGTCGGCGGGAGAGCGCAGTACTTC
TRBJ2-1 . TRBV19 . CASTRNNEQFF TGTGCCAGTACCCGGAACAATGAGCAGTTCTTC
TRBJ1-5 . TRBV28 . CASSLQGIGFQPQHF TGTGCCAGCAGTTTACAGGGGATAGGATTTCAGCCCCAGCATTTT
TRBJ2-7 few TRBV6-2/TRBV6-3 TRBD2 CASSSISGRPYEQYF TGTGCCAGCAGTTCAATTAGCGGGAGGCCCTACGAGCAGTACTTC
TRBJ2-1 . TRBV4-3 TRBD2 CASSQEGLAGGDEQFF TGCGCCAGCAGCCAAGAAGGACTAGCGGGAGGAGATGAGCAGTTCTTC
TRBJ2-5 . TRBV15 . CATSRVGERKAGETQYF TGTGCCACCAGCAGAGTAGGGGAACGGAAGGCCGGAGAGACCCAGTACTTC
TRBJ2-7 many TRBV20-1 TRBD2 CSARDGGGSSYEQYF TGCAGTGCTAGAGACGGCGGGGGATCCTCCTACGAGCAGTACTTC
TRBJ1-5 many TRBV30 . CAWSVRTSYSNQPQHF TGTGCCTGGAGTGTACGGACAAGTTATAGCAATCAGCCCCAGCATTTT
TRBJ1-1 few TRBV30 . CAWSVDPSGVNTEAFF TGTGCCTGGAGTGTAGATCCCTCCGGCGTGAACACTGAAGCTTTCTTT
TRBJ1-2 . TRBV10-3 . CAISESSGYTF TGTGCCATCAGTGAGTCTTCGGGCTACACCTTC
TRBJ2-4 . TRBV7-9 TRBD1 CASSPGGWTKNIQYF TGTGCCAGCAGCCCAGGGGGTTGGACCAAAAACATTCAGTACTTC
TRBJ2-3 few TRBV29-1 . CSVGSFGQTDTQYF TGCAGCGTTGGGAGTTTCGGACAAACAGATACGCAGTATTTT
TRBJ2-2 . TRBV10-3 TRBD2 CAISAMTSGTTGELFF TGTGCCATCAGTGCTATGACTAGCGGGACGACCGGGGAGCTGTTTTTT
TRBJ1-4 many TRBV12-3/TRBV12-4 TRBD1 CASSNSRDRGLSREKLFF TGTGCCAGCAGTAACAGCCGGGACAGGGGTCTTTCACGAGAAAAACTGTTTTTT
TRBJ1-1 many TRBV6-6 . CASSYLQNTEAFF TGTGCCAGCAGTTACCTACAGAACACTGAAGCTTTCTTT
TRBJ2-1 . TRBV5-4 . CASSSPGLKGDEQFF TGTGCCAGCAGCTCCCCGGGCCTGAAGGGGGATGAGCAGTTCTTC
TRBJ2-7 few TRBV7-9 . CASSLEGVGGEQYF TGTGCCAGCAGCTTAGAGGGGGTAGGGGGCGAGCAGTACTTC
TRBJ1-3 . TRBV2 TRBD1 CASSGDRAGNTIYF TGTGCCAGCAGTGGGGACAGGGCTGGAAACACCATATATTTT
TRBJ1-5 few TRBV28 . CASNFLPRGPRQPQHF TGTGCCAGCAACTTCCTCCCCCGGGGCCCTCGGCAGCCCCAGCATTTT
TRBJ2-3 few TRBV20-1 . CSARLTTDTQYF TGCAGTGCTAGACTCACCACAGATACGCAGTATTTT
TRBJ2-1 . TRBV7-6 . CASSYRDNEQFF TGTGCCAGCAGCTACAGGGACAATGAGCAGTTCTTC
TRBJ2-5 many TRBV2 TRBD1 CASKQGGRETQYF TGTGCCAGCAAACAAGGGGGCAGGGAGACCCAGTACTTC
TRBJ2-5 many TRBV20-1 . CSARDTGSQETQYF TGCAGTGCTAGAGATACGGGCAGCCAAGAGACCCAGTACTTC
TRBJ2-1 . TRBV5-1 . CASSLGRELNEQFF TGCGCCAGCAGCTTGGGTCGGGAGCTCAATGAGCAGTTCTTC
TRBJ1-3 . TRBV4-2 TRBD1 CASSQGGTASGNTIYF TGTGCCAGCAGCCAAGGCGGGACAGCCTCTGGAAACACCATATATTTT
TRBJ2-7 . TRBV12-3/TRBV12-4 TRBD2 CASSDSGSHHEQYF TGTGCCAGCAGTGACAGCGGGAGCCACCACGAGCAGTACTTC
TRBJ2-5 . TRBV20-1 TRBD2 CSANTRGGNPTSGFKETQYF TGCAGTGCTAACACCCGGGGCGGCAACCCGACTAGCGGGTTTAAGGAGACCCAGTACTTC
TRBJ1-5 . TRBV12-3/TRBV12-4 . CASSLRLGGLSPQPQHF TGTGCCAGCAGTTTGCGGTTAGGGGGGTTGTCCCCTCAGCCCCAGCATTTT
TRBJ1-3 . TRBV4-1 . CASSPSPRSGNTIYF TGCGCCAGCAGCCCCTCCCCCCGATCTGGAAACACCATATATTTT
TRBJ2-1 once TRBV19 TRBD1 CASSSWDSSSYNEQFF TGTGCCAGTAGTTCCTGGGACAGTAGCTCCTACAATGAGCAGTTCTTC
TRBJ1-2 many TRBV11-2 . CAVRDRNYGYTF TGTGCCGTCCGGGACCGTAACTATGGCTACACCTTC
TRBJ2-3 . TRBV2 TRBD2 CAVPDRGETSGSSDTQYF TGTGCCGTCCCGGACAGGGGCGAGACTAGCGGGAGTTCAGATACGCAGTATTTT
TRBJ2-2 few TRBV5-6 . CASSLPGANTGELFF TGTGCCAGCAGCTTGCCGGGAGCGAACACCGGGGAGCTGTTTTTT
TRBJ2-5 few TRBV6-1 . CASRGGSMGLYQETQYF TGTGCCAGCAGAGGAGGGTCTATGGGACTCTACCAAGAGACCCAGTACTTC
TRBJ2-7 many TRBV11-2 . CASSSRTDPYEQYF TGTGCCAGCAGCTCTCGGACAGACCCCTACGAGCAGTACTTC
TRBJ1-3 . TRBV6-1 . CASKFQASGNTIYF TGTGCCAGCAAATTCCAGGCGAGCGGAAACACCATATATTTT
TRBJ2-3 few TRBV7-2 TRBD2 CASSSLGRATDTQYF TGTGCCAGCAGCTCGCTCGGGAGGGCCACAGATACGCAGTATTTT
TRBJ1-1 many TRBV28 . CASSSILLRTVMNTEAFF TGTGCCAGCAGTTCCATTCTCCTTCGGACAGTAATGAACACTGAAGCTTTCTTT
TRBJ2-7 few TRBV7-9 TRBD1 CASSLDAGGYEQYF TGTGCCAGCAGCTTAGACGCAGGGGGCTACGAGCAGTACTTC
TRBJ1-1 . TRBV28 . CASRGRGLAEAFF TGTGCCAGCAGGGGGCGGGGGCTCGCTGAAGCTTTCTTT
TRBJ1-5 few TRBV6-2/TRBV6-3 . CASSYLFQGGQPQHF TGTGCCAGCAGTTACTTATTTCAGGGTGGTCAGCCCCAGCATTTT
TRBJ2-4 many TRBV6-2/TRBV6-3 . CASSYSTGSVGIQYF TGTGCCAGCAGTTACTCGACAGGTAGTGTGGGCATTCAGTACTTC
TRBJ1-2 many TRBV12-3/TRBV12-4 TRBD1 CASSFATGANYGYTF TGTGCCAGCAGTTTCGCGACAGGGGCGAACTATGGCTACACCTTC